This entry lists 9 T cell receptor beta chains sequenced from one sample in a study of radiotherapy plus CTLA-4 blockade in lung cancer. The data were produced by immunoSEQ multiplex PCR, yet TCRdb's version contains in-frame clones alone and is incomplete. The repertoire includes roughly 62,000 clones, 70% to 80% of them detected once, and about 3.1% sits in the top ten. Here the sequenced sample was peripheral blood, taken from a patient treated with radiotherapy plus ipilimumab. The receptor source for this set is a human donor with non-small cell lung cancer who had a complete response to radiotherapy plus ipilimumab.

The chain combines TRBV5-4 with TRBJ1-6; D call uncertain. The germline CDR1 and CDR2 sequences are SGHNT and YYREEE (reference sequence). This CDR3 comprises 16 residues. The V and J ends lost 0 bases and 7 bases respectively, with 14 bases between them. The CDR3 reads CASSLDSGYGNSPLHF. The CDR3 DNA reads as TGTGCCAGCAGCTTGGACTCGGGGTATGGGAATTCACCCCTCCACTTT.

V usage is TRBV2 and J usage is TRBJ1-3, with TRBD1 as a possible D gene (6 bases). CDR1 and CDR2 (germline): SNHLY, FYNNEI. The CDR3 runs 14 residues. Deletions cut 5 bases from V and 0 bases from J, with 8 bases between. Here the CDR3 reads CASSLQGSGNTIYF. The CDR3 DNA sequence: TGTGCCAGCAGTCTACAGGGCTCTGGAAACACCATATATTTT.

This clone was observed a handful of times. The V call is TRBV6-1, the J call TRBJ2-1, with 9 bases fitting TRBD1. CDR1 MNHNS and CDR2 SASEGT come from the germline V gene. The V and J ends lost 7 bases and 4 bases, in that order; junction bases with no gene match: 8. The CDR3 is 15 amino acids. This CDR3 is CASNPGGQGYNEQFF. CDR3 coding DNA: TGTGCCAGCAACCCGGGGGGACAGGGTTACAATGAGCAGTTCTTC.

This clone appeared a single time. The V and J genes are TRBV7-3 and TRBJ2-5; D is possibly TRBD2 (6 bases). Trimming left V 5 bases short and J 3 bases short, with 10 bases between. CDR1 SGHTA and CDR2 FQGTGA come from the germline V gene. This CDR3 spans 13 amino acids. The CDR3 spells CASSPPGEETQYF. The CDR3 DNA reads TGTGCCAGCAGCCCTCCGGGGGAAGAGACCCAGTACTTC.

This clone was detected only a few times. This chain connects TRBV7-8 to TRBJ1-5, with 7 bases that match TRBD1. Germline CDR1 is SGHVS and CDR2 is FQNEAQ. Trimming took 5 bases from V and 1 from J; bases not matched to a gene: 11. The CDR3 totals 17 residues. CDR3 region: CASSPQTGTRSNQPQHF. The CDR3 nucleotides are TGTGCCAGCAGCCCGCAGACAGGGACGCGGAGCAATCAGCCCCAGCATTTT. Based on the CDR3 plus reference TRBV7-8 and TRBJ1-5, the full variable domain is GAGVSQSPRYKVAKRGQDVALRCDPISGHVSLFWYQQALGQGPEFLTYFQNEAQLDKSGLPSDRFFAERPEGSVSTLKIQRTQQEDSAVYLCASSPQTGTRSNQPQHFGDGTRLSIL.

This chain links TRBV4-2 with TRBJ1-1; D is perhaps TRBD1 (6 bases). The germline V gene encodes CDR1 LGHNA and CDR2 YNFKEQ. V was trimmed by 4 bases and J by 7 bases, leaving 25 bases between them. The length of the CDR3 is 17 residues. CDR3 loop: CASSPFRGRAGIREAFF. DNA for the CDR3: TGTGCCAGCAGCCCATTCAGGGGTCGTGCAGGGATTCGTGAAGCTTTCTTT.

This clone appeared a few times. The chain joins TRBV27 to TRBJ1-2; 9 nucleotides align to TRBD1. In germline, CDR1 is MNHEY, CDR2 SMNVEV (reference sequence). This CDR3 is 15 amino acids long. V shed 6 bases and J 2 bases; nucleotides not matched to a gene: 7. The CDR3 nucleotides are TGTGCCAGCAGGACGGGAGGGACAGGGAACTATGGCTACACCTTC. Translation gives CASRTGGTGNYGYTF.

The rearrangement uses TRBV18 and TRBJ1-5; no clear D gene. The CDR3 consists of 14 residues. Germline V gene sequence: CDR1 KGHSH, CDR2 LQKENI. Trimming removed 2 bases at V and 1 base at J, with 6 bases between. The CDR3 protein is CASSPVGSNQPQHF. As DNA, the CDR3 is TGTGCCAGCTCACCAGTCGGGAGCAATCAGCCCCAGCATTTT.

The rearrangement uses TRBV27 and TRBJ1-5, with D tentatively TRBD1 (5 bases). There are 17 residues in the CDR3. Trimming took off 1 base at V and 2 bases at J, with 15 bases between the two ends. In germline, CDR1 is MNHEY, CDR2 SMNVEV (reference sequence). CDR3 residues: CASSLFSGAQGNQPQHF. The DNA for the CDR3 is TGTGCCAGCAGTTTATTTTCTGGGGCTCAGGGCAATCAGCCCCAGCATTTT.